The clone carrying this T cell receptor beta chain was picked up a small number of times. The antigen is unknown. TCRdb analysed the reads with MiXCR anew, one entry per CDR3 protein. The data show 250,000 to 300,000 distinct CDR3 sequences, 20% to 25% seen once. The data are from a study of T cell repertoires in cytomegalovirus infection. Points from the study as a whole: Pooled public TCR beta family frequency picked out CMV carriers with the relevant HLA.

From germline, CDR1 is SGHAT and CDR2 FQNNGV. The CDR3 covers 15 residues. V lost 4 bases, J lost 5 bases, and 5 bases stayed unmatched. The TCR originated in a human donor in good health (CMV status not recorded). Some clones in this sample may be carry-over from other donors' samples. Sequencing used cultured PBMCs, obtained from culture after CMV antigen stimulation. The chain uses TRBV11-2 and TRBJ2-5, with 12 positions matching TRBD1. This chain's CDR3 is CASSSRDRGQETQYF. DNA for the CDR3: TGTGCCAGCAGCTCCAGGGACAGGGGGCAGGAGACCCAGTACTTC.